The 21 T cell receptor beta chains listed next were all sequenced from one sample in a study of PD-1 blockade in classical Hodgkin lymphoma. Time point specified: cycle 4 day 1 (C4D1), after more than five weeks of nivolumab. Each patient experienced a relapse that followed autologous stem cell transplantation, and brentuximab vedotin exposure varied. TCRdb keeps only in-frame clones here, not all; method: immunoSEQ multiplex PCR. The repertoire holds approximately 89,000 clones, with about 83% as singletons. The sample in question was peripheral blood mononuclear cells (PBMCs), obtained before the fourth cycle of nivolumab. The receptors were sampled from a human donor with classical Hodgkin lymphoma.

In the case of this clone: Other DNA sequences in this specimen translate into the identical CDR3. V is TRBV9 and J is TRBJ2-7; 9 nucleotides line up with TRBD1. With V trimmed by 2 bases and J by 3 bases, 3 bases remained unmatched. The CDR3 extends over 14 amino acids. Germline CDR1 and CDR2: SGDLS and YYNGEE. The CDR3 here is CASSVGQGGYEQYF. CDR3 DNA: TGTGCCAGCAGCGTGGGACAGGGAGGCTACGAGCAGTACTTC. The full variable domain, completed using reference TRBV9 and TRBJ2-7, is DSGVTQTPKHLITATGQRVTLRCSPRSGDLSVYWYQQSLDQGLQFLIQYYNGEERAKGNILERFSAQQFPDLHSELNLSSLELGDSALYFCASSVGQGGYEQYFGPGTRLTVT.

The rearrangement links TRBV19 to TRBJ2-5; weak D call: TRBD2 (5 bases). CDR3 size: 13 residues. V lost 1 base, J lost 2 bases, and 5 bases lay in between. Germline V gene lookup returns CDR1 LNHDA and CDR2 SQIVND (reference sequence). The CDR3 coding sequence is TGTGCCAGTAGTATAGCGGGGCAAGAGACCCAGTACTTC. This encodes CASSIAGQETQYF.

The chain employs TRBV6-1 and TRBJ1-2; perhaps TRBD1 as D (5 bases). The germline V gene has CDR1 MNHNS and CDR2 SASEGT. V shed 8 bases and J shed 2 bases, with 15 bases lying between them. The CDR3 spans 14 residues. In DNA form, the CDR3 reads TGTGCCAGCTCCGCCTTCGGGGCCAACTATGGCTACACCTTC. This codes for CASSAFGANYGYTF.

Only a few counts were recorded for this clone. The chain recombines TRBV18 with TRBJ2-7, with 7 bases identical to TRBD2. The germline V gene has CDR1 KGHSH and CDR2 LQKENI. The CDR3 is 14 residues long. V shed 6 bases, J shed 0 bases, and the junction held 5 bases outside the gene matches. CDR3 coding DNA: TGTGCCAGCTCCGGGGAGGGAAGCTCCTACGAGCAGTACTTC. This translates into CASSGEGSSYEQYF.

The J gene is TRBJ2-3, the V gene TRBV6-5; D is undetermined. CDR1 and CDR2 from the germline V gene are MNHEY and SVGAGI. This CDR3 contains 15 residues. V was shortened by 6 bases and J by 0 bases, with 13 bases between the two germline ends. CDR3 in amino acids: CASSIARNSTDTQYF. The DNA of the CDR3 is TGTGCCAGCAGCATAGCCCGGAACAGCACAGATACGCAGTATTTT.

This rearrangement joins TRBV6-5 to TRBJ2-1; no definite D call. The CDR3 runs to 14 residues. Germline V gives CDR1 MNHEY, CDR2 SVGAGI. The V and J ends lost 6 bases and 0 bases respectively, with 9 bases between them. The CDR3 loop is CASSEQLSYNEQFF. The CDR3 region has the DNA TGTGCCAGCAGCGAACAGCTCTCCTACAATGAGCAGTTCTTC.

The chain uses TRBV2 and TRBJ2-1; 11 bases map to TRBD2. From germline, CDR1 is SNHLY and CDR2 FYNNEI. CDR3 length equals 15 residues. The V gene end was trimmed by 4 bases and the J gene end by 3 bases; junction bases not matched to a gene: 2. The CDR3 DNA follows: TGTGCCAGCAGTGGGGGACTAGCGGTCTACAATGAGCAGTTCTTC. It translates to CASSGGLAVYNEQFF.

This chain links TRBV5-1 with TRBJ1-1; tentative D call: TRBD1 (6 bases). Trimming pared 6 bases from V and 1 base from J, leaving 13 bases between. The V gene's germline CDR1 is SGHRS and CDR2 YFSETQ. The CDR3 has 14 amino acids. The DNA for the CDR3 is TGCGCCAGCACGTCCGGACAGCCGAACACTGAAGCTTTCTTT. The encoded protein is CASTSGQPNTEAFF.

V usage is TRBV6-5 and J usage is TRBJ2-1, with no clear D. Trimming stripped 10 bases from V and 4 bases from J, with 14 bases between. This CDR3 comprises 13 residues. Germline CDR1 reads MNHEY; CDR2 reads SVGAGI. DNA of the CDR3: TGTGCCACTCGCCGAGACTCTTACAATGAGCAGTTCTTC. It is translated as CATRRDSYNEQFF.

A note on this clone: An end of the junction differs from the germline gene, which may be a read error. The gene calls are TRBV7-8 and TRBJ2-3; the D call may be TRBD1 or TRBD2 (6 bases each). Germline V CDR1 and CDR2: SGHVS, FQNEAQ. This CDR3 comprises 12 residues. CDR3 in DNA: TGTGCCAGCAGCTTAACGAGGCTAGCCGGGGGCTTT. This sequence encodes CASSLTRLAGGF.

This chain uses TRBV19 with TRBJ2-7; the D gene could be TRBD1 or TRBD2 (6 bases each). The CDR3 is made up of 14 amino acids. CDR1 is LNHDA and CDR2 is SQIVND in the germline V gene (reference sequence). V gave up 2 bases and J gave up 5 bases, with 13 bases separating them. The DNA of the CDR3 is TGTGCCAGTAGTATACAGGAGGGGGAGGACGAGCAGTACTTC. This gives the protein CASSIQEGEDEQYF.

This chain joins TRBV27 and TRBJ1-2; D remains unclear. CDR1 and CDR2 from the germline V gene are MNHEY and SMNVEV (reference sequence). Trimming stripped 0 bases from V and 3 bases from J, with 5 bases between. The CDR3 consists of 13 residues. The CDR3 region is CASSLSIDYGYTF. DNA of the CDR3: TGTGCCAGCAGTTTATCTATCGACTATGGCTACACCTTC.

The rearrangement joins TRBV5-1 to TRBJ2-5; possibly TRBD1 or TRBD2 for D (7 bases each). Germline assignment: CDR1 SGHRS and CDR2 YFSETQ. This CDR3 is 14 amino acids long. Trimming removed 4 bases at V and 5 bases at J, with 15 bases between. As DNA, the CDR3 is TGCGCCAGCAGCCCGCGGCAGGGGGGGGAGACCCAGTACTTC. The encoded protein is CASSPRQGGETQYF.

The V gene is TRBV7-2, the J gene TRBJ2-3; 7 nucleotides match TRBD1. CDR3 size: 15 residues. Trimming cost V 5 bases and J 3 bases; bases outside gene matches: 8. From germline, CDR1 is SGHTA and CDR2 FQGNSA. This CDR3 reads CASSRGGAGTDTQYF. As DNA, the CDR3 is TGTGCCAGCAGCAGAGGGGGCGCTGGAACAGATACGCAGTATTTT.

This clone was observed a single time. The V call is TRBV5-1, the J call TRBJ2-1, with 7 bases that match TRBD1. In germline, CDR1 is SGHRS, CDR2 YFSETQ. The CDR3 covers 13 residues. V shed 3 bases and J 6 bases; nucleotides not matched to a gene: 3. DNA of the CDR3: TGCGCCAGCAGCTCACAGGGGTCCAATGAGCAGTTCTTC. Protein sequence: CASSSQGSNEQFF.

V and J are TRBV18 and TRBJ2-2; D is unresolved. Germline values: CDR1 KGHSH, CDR2 LQKENI. V was shortened by 3 bases and J by 7 bases, with 6 bases between the two germline ends. The CDR3 has 12 amino acids. The chain's CDR3 is CASSPLIGELFF. CDR3 DNA sequence: TGTGCCAGCTCACCCCTAATCGGGGAGCTGTTTTTT.

The rearrangement uses TRBV7-8 and TRBJ2-7; 10 bases align to TRBD1. The CDR3 runs to 18 residues. Trimming removed 5 bases from V and 3 bases from J; junction bases left unmatched: 16. The germline CDR1 and CDR2 sequences are SGHVS and FQNEAQ. The CDR3 here is CASSAYTGTGEFYYEQYF. The CDR3 DNA is TGTGCCAGCAGCGCCTACACCGGGACAGGGGAGTTTTACTACGAGCAGTACTTC.

The V and J genes are TRBV9 and TRBJ2-1; 9 nucleotides match TRBD2. With 0 bases clipped from V and 6 bases from J, the junction kept 13 bases outside the gene matches. Germline-derived CDR1 and CDR2 are SGDLS and YYNGEE. The CDR3 sequence is 18 residues long. The CDR3 nucleotides are TGTGCCAGCAGCGTAGAGGCTAGCGGGACCCTCAGGGGCAATGAGCAGTTCTTC. Amino acid sequence: CASSVEASGTLRGNEQFF.

CDR3 nucleotides: TGTGCCTGGAGTGGGCCCTCCGGGACAGGGGATTACAATGAGCAGTTCTTC. This sequence encodes CAWSGPSGTGDYNEQFF. This sequence joins TRBV30 and TRBJ2-1; 10 bases align to TRBD1. In germline, CDR1 is GTSNPN, CDR2 SVGIG (reference sequence). V lost 1 base to trimming and J lost 4 bases; unmatched junction nucleotides: 10. The CDR3 has 17 amino acids.

The V gene is TRBV19, the J gene TRBJ1-2, with D hard to call. The CDR3 has 14 residues. CDR1 is LNHDA, CDR2 SQIVND, per germline (reference sequence). Trimming left V 5 bases short and J 4 bases short, with 14 bases between. For the CDR3, the DNA is TGTGCCAGTAGTCTCCGGACCGTCTCCTATGGCTACACCTTC. This gives the protein CASSLRTVSYGYTF.

This clone was counted only a few times. The chain links TRBV5-1 to TRBJ2-1, with 11 bases fitting TRBD2. The CDR3 spans 16 residues. CDR1 SGHRS and CDR2 YFSETQ come from the germline V gene. V trimming: 4 bases; J trimming: 6 bases; junction bases outside the gene matches: 9. As DNA, the CDR3 is TGCGCCAGCAGCCCCGGGGTAGCGGGAGGGTTCAATGAGCAGTTCTTC. Translating gives CASSPGVAGGFNEQFF.